The 16 T cell receptor beta chains below all came from one sample that was sequenced in a study of T-cell reconstitution after alpha-beta-depleted transplantation in children. Researchers prepared the TCRbeta library using unique molecular identifiers, the study reports. TCRdb re-analysed the PCR reads in MiXCR, keeping a single row per CDR3 protein. The sample carries roughly 590,000 distinct CDR3 sequences, around a sixth recorded once. This specimen consisted of PBMCs from the stem cell graft donor, obtained from the stem cell graft. All receptors derive from a human donor who donated a stem cell graft to a child with acute myeloid leukemia.

At least ten counts were recorded for this clonotype. One junction end disagrees with the germline gene, perhaps due to a read error. The V call is TRBV12-3 or TRBV12-4, the J call TRBJ1-4; 8 positions agree with TRBD1. There are 14 residues in the CDR3. CDR3 coding DNA: TGTGCCAGCAGTCCATCAAACCGTGGGGGGGACAGGATGTTT. It translates to CASSPSNRGGDRMF.

This clonotype was seen at least ten times. J is TRBJ2-7 and V is TRBV7-9; D call uncertain. This CDR3 comprises 13 residues. Germline loops: CDR1 SEHNR, CDR2 FQNEAQ (reference sequence). With 3 bases removed from V and 3 bases from J, the gap between germline ends came to 9 bases. This CDR3 is CASSFQESYEQYF. The CDR3 DNA follows: TGTGCCAGCAGCTTCCAGGAGAGCTACGAGCAGTACTTC.

Ten or more counts support this clonotype. The chain couples TRBV6-6 to TRBJ2-1, with D perhaps matching TRBD2 (6 bases). The CDR3 contains 13 residues. Germline V gene lookup returns CDR1 MNHNY and CDR2 SVGAGI (reference sequence). Between the trimmed V and J ends, which lost 8 bases and 6 bases, there was a span of 14 bases. This CDR3 is CASRGEFRNEQFF. The DNA of the CDR3 is TGTGCCAGCCGCGGGGAATTTCGCAATGAGCAGTTCTTC.

A few counts support this clonotype. The gene calls are TRBV19 and TRBJ1-5; D is uncertain. Trimming stripped 8 bases from V and 3 bases from J, with 11 bases between. The germline V gene encodes CDR1 LNHDA and CDR2 SQIVND (reference sequence). The CDR3 runs to 13 residues. CDR3 sequence reads: CASERAYNQPQHF. The CDR3 region has the DNA TGTGCCAGTGAGAGAGCATACAATCAGCCCCAGCATTTT.

There are a few counts of this clonotype. This chain connects TRBV7-2 to TRBJ1-1; TRBD1 is a possible D gene (6 bases). The V end lost 5 bases, the J end lost 8 bases, and 18 bases lay between the germline ends. Germline-derived CDR1 and CDR2 are SGHTA and FQGNSA. This CDR3 contains 14 residues. CDR3 in DNA: TGTGCCAGCAGCGGGGGCCCGAGAATACAAGAAGCTTTCTTT. Translated: CASSGGPRIQEAFF.

This clonotype came up many times. This chain links TRBV9 with TRBJ2-3; unclear D gene. V lost 0 bases and J 6 bases, leaving 11 bases between the germline ends. CDR3 length equals 14 residues. Looked up from germline, CDR1 is SGDLS and CDR2 is YYNGEE. The CDR3 here is CASSVGTLRDTQYF. For the CDR3, the DNA is TGTGCCAGCAGCGTAGGAACTCTCCGTGATACGCAGTATTTT.

This clonotype has a count of ten or more. The rearrangement uses TRBV20-1 and TRBJ2-1; 9 positions agree with TRBD2. V shed 5 bases and J 10 bases; nucleotides not matched to a gene: 9. CDR1 is DFQATT, CDR2 SNEGSKA, per germline (reference sequence). The CDR3 covers 13 residues. CDR3 sequence (DNA): TGCAGTGCTGGTACTAGCGGGCAACAAGAGCAGTTCTTC. Protein product: CSAGTSGQQEQFF.

Turning to this clonotype: A much larger clone differs from this one at a single base, so this may be a read error. The chain recombines TRBV15 with TRBJ1-3; the D gene is possibly TRBD1 (5 bases). The CDR3 has 16 residues. Germline CDR1 and CDR2: LNHNV and YYDKDF (reference sequence). Trimming removed 1 base at V and 3 bases at J, with 13 bases between. CDR3 sequence: CATSRGDSRCGNTIYF. CDR3 DNA: TGTGCCACCAGCAGAGGTGACAGCCGCTGTGGAAACACCATATATTTT.

This clonotype was detected ten times or more. The chain employs TRBV5-6 and TRBJ1-1; 9 nucleotides line up with TRBD1. Germline V gene lookup returns CDR1 SGHDT and CDR2 YYEEEE. Trimming cost V 4 bases and J 0 bases; bases outside gene matches: 7. The CDR3 loop spans 16 amino acids. CDR3: CASSLGTGRMNTEAFF. CDR3 coding DNA: TGTGCCAGCAGCCTTGGGACAGGGCGAATGAACACTGAAGCTTTCTTT.

This clonotype turned up a few times. The V and J genes are TRBV5-8 and TRBJ2-1; 7 nucleotides line up with TRBD1. Germline V gives CDR1 SGHTS, CDR2 YDEGEE. V shed 1 base and J 16 bases; nucleotides not matched to a gene: 8. This CDR3 spans 12 amino acids. The CDR3 loop reads CASSLRTGTDFF. The CDR3, as DNA: TGTGCCAGCAGCTTGAGGACAGGCACGGATTTCTTC.

The V and J genes are TRBV7-2 and TRBJ1-2; a possible D gene is TRBD1 (5 bases). Trimming removed 2 bases from V and 4 bases from J, with 14 bases in between. The V gene's germline CDR1 is SGHTA and CDR2 FQGNSA. The length of the CDR3 is 15 residues. CDR3 DNA: TGTGCCAGCAGCTTATTTGGAGGGGCCAGCTATGGCTACACCTTC. Translation gives CASSLFGGASYGYTF.

Details on this clonotype: Being one base from a much bigger clone, this may be a read error. This chain uses TRBV29-1 with TRBJ1-1; D not resolved. Germline V gene data show CDR1 as SQVTM and CDR2 as ANQGSEA. CDR3 length equals 12 residues. V was cut by 7 bases and J by 4 bases, with 13 bases left in between. CDR3 amino acids: CSAPDLGTEAFF. The CDR3 DNA reads as TGCAGCGCCCCCGACCTGGGCACTGAAGCTTTCTTT.

In this sample, this clonotype turned up many times. CDR3 nucleotides: TGCAGTGCACTCCCAGGGGTCGATGAGCAGTTCTTC. Encoded protein: CSALPGVDEQFF. The chain recombines TRBV20-1 with TRBJ2-1, with a possible D match to TRBD1 (6 bases). The CDR3 consists of 12 residues. Germline V CDR1 and CDR2: DFQATT, SNEGSKA (reference sequence). The V and J ends lost 6 bases and 8 bases respectively, with 14 bases between them.

CDR3 amino acids: CASKLSTGSNEKLFF. As DNA, the CDR3 is TGTGCCAGCAAGTTATCGACAGGGTCTAATGAAAAACTGTTTTTT. V usage is TRBV12-3 or TRBV12-4 and J usage is TRBJ1-4; 7 nucleotides match TRBD1. CDR3 length equals 15 residues. Unmatched junction bases numbered 8, after V lost 7 bases and J lost 3 bases.

This clonotype was picked up a small number of times. The chain joins TRBV5-6 to TRBJ2-1, with 10 nucleotides matching TRBD1. Per the germline V gene, CDR1 is SGHDT and CDR2 is YYEEEE. V shed 3 bases, J shed 8 bases, and the junction held 8 bases outside the gene matches. This CDR3 region has 15 residues. The CDR3 spells CASSSTGTGEDEQFF. CDR3 sequence (DNA): TGTGCCAGCAGCTCCACCGGGACAGGGGAGGATGAGCAGTTCTTC.

This clonotype was seen more than once but under ten times. The V gene is TRBV29-1, the J gene TRBJ2-7; TRBD1 is a possible D gene (5 bases). Germline values: CDR1 SQVTM, CDR2 ANQGSEA. The V and J ends lost 3 bases and 9 bases respectively, with 12 bases between them. The CDR3 is 11 residues long. In nucleotides, the CDR3 is TGCAGCGTTGAGACAGCTGAACGGCAGTACTTC. Translation gives CSVETAERQYF.